Described below is a single TCR beta chain sequence and its context. This clonotype was found a few times. It has no known antigen specificity. No much larger clonotype is one base removed from it; base qualities were not supplied. V sheds 5 bases and J sheds 12 bases, leaving 16 bases between their ends. According to the germline V gene, CDR1 reads MDHEN and CDR2 reads SYDVKM. The CDR3 spans 12 residues, from the cysteine through the phenylalanine. The sequence is cut down to CDR3 DNA, 36 bases in frame from base 1. The data originate from a study of regulatory T cells in long-lasting Graves disease (dated by TCRdb to the early 2020s). For context, the study as a whole: Persistent Graves' disease was defined as persistently positive TSH receptor autoantibodies together with antithyroid drug treatment for over 5 years. This study used TCR sequencing and RNA sequencing of peripheral blood to compare persistent Graves' disease patients against newly diagnosed Graves' disease patients. The study was registered as a clinical trial and conducted in China. A total of some 35 samples underwent TCR sequencing, from around 13 patients with persistent Graves' disease and around 20 patients with newly diagnosed Graves' disease. In the clinical cohort, patients with persistent Graves' disease had used antithyroid drugs for an average of about 10 years.

Read against the paper, the sample's time point label means: persistent/refractory GD, antithyroid drugs over 5 years with positive TRAb. For both TCR sequencing and RNA sequencing, RNA was extracted from PBMCs in TRIzol. Graves' disease was diagnosed according to American Thyroid Association guidelines. The patients came from an endocrinology department in Xi'an, China. Each patient gave 8.5 to 9.5 milliliters of peripheral blood, collected in an EDTA anticoagulant tube. Ficoll Paque Plus density gradient separation was used to isolate PBMCs, and no additional T cell sorting was done. RNA quality was checked with an Agilent 2100 Bioanalyzer and agarose gel, and concentration with a NanoDrop 2000. The library relied on multiplex PCR. For sequencing, an Illumina HiSeq 4000 was employed. TCR beta libraries were built with iRepertoire HTBI primers and Arm-PCR amplification of CDR3 regions. Gel purification was performed on PCR products prior to sequencing. The original methods were these. A total of 60 to 80 TRBV and some 15 TRBJ segments were identified across samples and were used for gene usage analysis of CDR3 amino acid clonotypes. COPE and FqMerger were used to merge the filtered high-quality paired reads into contigs. BLAST was used to align contigs to the IMGT TRBV, TRBD and TRBJ reference genes, and CDR3 was defined following IMGT. Any clonotype with a frequency above 0.1% was classified as a highly expanded clone. Shannon entropy was used to measure repertoire diversity, and the Gini coefficient was used to measure V-J evenness. A clonotype was considered public if more than one individual shared it. Through fastp at Q25 and MiXCR, TCRdb rebuilt clones from the public reads, retaining in-frame beta chains. CDR3 protein sequences are deduplicated, and each keeps its most common genes and DNA. The authors' filters were not applied to this entry. The sample has around 430,000 distinct CDR3 sequences on record, about 20% of them singletons. Around 13% of the sample is taken by the ten largest.

Overall study outcomes, separate from this receptor: TRBV28, TRBJ1-2 and TRBJ2-5 were preferentially used in persistent disease, while TRBV20-1 and TRBJ2-1 were favored in newly diagnosed disease. Only the TCR beta chain was sequenced and analyzed. Compared with newly diagnosed patients, patients with persistent Graves' disease had lower TCR Shannon entropy and fewer highly expanded clones, which suggests clonal expansion. The study examined only peripheral blood because the primary lesion, thyroid tissue, could not be accessed. More public clonotypes were shared among persistent patients (2,741) than among newly diagnosed patients (966). The small sample size was acknowledged by the authors as a limitation that may reduce accuracy.

This chain joins TRBV28 to TRBJ1-1; TRBD1 is possibly the D segment (6 matching bases). This receptor was obtained from a female donor with Graves disease. Material: peripheral blood mononuclear cells (PBMCs), obtained when the disease was refractory, from a patient treated with antithyroid drugs. In nucleotides, the sequence is TGTGCCAGCAGTCTGGCAGTGGGGGGGCCTTTCTTT. It codes for CASSLAVGGPFF. With all but the CDR3 taken from the reference TRBV28 and TRBJ1-1 genes, the full variable domain is: DVKVTQSSRYLVKRTGEKVFLECVQDMDHENMFWYRQDPGLGLRLIYFSYDVKMKEKGDIPEGYSVSREKKERFSLILESASTNQTSMYLCASSLAVGGPFFGQGTRLTVV.